These T cell receptor beta chains were read from a single sample in a study of blood T cell repertoires in COVID-19. Clones were sequenced by immunoSEQ multiplex PCR, and TCRdb holds only the in-frame ones, with some missing. The sample contains fewer than 95,000 clones, 55% to 75% of which appear only once. Specimen: peripheral blood. Every receptor here comes from a woman older than 75 with acute or convalescent COVID-19. The CDR3 runs from the conserved cysteine through the conserved F or W. Fields, in order: D gene, J gene, clone size, V gene, CDR3 DNA, CDR3 protein. A D gene is named only where the DNA matches it firmly. Size is stated for part of the rows, as once, few or many counts, or as a class when the clone is expanded.

d_call: NA
j_call: TRBJ1-1
clone_size: few
v_call: TRBV21-1
cdr3_nt: TGTGCCAGCAGCAATTCAGGGGGCACTGAAGCTTTCTTT
cdr3_aa: CASSNSGGTEAFF

d_call: NA
j_call: TRBJ2-3
clone_size: NA
v_call: TRBV6-1
cdr3_nt: TGTGCCAGCAGTGAAGCGCCAGGGCACACAGATACGCAGTATTTT
cdr3_aa: CASSEAPGHTDTQYF

d_call: TRBD2
j_call: TRBJ2-1
clone_size: NA
v_call: TRBV5-1
cdr3_nt: TGCGCCAGCAGCTTGGGTTGGCTAGCGGGGGGAAAATCCTACAATGAGCAGTTCTTC
cdr3_aa: CASSLGWLAGGKSYNEQFF

d_call: NA
j_call: TRBJ2-6
clone_size: NA
v_call: TRBV7-8
cdr3_nt: TGTGCCAGCAGACCCGGACAGAGACTCTCTGGGGCCAACGTCCTGACTTTC
cdr3_aa: CASRPGQRLSGANVLTF

d_call: TRBD1
j_call: TRBJ1-2
clone_size: NA
v_call: TRBV5-4
cdr3_nt: TGTGCCAGCAGCACTTCCCGACGGGACAGGGCTCCGGGCTACACCTTC
cdr3_aa: CASSTSRRDRAPGYTF

d_call: TRBD1
j_call: TRBJ2-7
clone_size: NA
v_call: TRBV9
cdr3_nt: TGTGCCAGCAGCGTAGGGACAGGGAGCATCCACGAGCAGTACTTC
cdr3_aa: CASSVGTGSIHEQYF

d_call: TRBD2
j_call: TRBJ2-4
clone_size: NA
v_call: TRBV4-1
cdr3_nt: TGCGCCAGCAGCCAAGAGAGCGGTCCGGGACTACCAAAAAACATTCAGTACTTC
cdr3_aa: CASSQESGPGLPKNIQYF

d_call: NA
j_call: TRBJ2-1
clone_size: few
v_call: TRBV6-5
cdr3_nt: TGTGCCAGCAGTTACTCGGGAGTGGGTGAGCAGTTCTTC
cdr3_aa: CASSYSGVGEQFF

d_call: NA
j_call: TRBJ2-1
clone_size: NA
v_call: TRBV24-1
cdr3_nt: TGTGCCACCAGTGACTCAACTGCGAGCTCCTACAATGAGCAGTTCTTC
cdr3_aa: CATSDSTASSYNEQFF

d_call: NA
j_call: TRBJ1-1
clone_size: NA
v_call: TRBV5-1
cdr3_nt: TGCGCCAGCAGCCCCAGTAGTAAGGGGGATGGCACTGAAGCTTTCTTT
cdr3_aa: CASSPSSKGDGTEAFF

d_call: TRBD2
j_call: TRBJ2-5
clone_size: NA
v_call: TRBV4-3
cdr3_nt: TGCGCCAGCAGCCCCCGGACTAGCGGGGGAGAGATCCAAGAGACCCAGTACTTC
cdr3_aa: CASSPRTSGGEIQETQYF

d_call: NA
j_call: TRBJ2-5
clone_size: NA
v_call: TRBV11-2
cdr3_nt: TGTGCCAGCAGCTTTAGCCACCAAGAGACCCAGTACTTC
cdr3_aa: CASSFSHQETQYF

d_call: NA
j_call: TRBJ2-1
clone_size: NA
v_call: TRBV11-2
cdr3_nt: TGTGCCAGCAGCTTGGGAGTCTACAATGAGCAGTTCTTC
cdr3_aa: CASSLGVYNEQFF

d_call: NA
j_call: TRBJ1-1
clone_size: NA
v_call: TRBV20-1
cdr3_nt: TGCAGTGCTAGTGGCGGCGGGAGCCCGAACACTGAAGCTTTCTTT
cdr3_aa: CSASGGGSPNTEAFF

d_call: NA
j_call: TRBJ1-3
clone_size: NA
v_call: TRBV7-9
cdr3_nt: TGTGCCAGCAGCTTAGCGTCGGCAGGGGCTGGAAACACCATATATTTT
cdr3_aa: CASSLASAGAGNTIYF

d_call: NA
j_call: TRBJ1-2
clone_size: few
v_call: TRBV10-3
cdr3_nt: TGTGCCATCGGATCAGGACTAAGAAGCTACACCTTC
cdr3_aa: CAIGSGLRSYTF

d_call: TRBD2
j_call: TRBJ2-7
clone_size: NA
v_call: TRBV6-5
cdr3_nt: TGTGCCAGCAGAAGAACTAGCGGGGGTGTGGAGCAGTACTTC
cdr3_aa: CASRRTSGGVEQYF

d_call: TRBD1
j_call: TRBJ2-2
clone_size: NA
v_call: TRBV18
cdr3_nt: TGTGCCAGCTCCCCCTTAGCCTCAGGGGGCACCGGGGAGCTGTTTTTT
cdr3_aa: CASSPLASGGTGELFF

d_call: TRBD2
j_call: TRBJ2-3
clone_size: NA
v_call: TRBV5-1
cdr3_nt: TGCGCCAGCAGTCTAGCGGGGGATCGCACAGATACGCAGTATTTT
cdr3_aa: CASSLAGDRTDTQYF

d_call: TRBD2
j_call: TRBJ2-1
clone_size: once
v_call: TRBV5-1
cdr3_nt: TGCGCCAGCAGCCCGACCCCGGGGGGCTCCTACAATGAGCAGTTCTTC
cdr3_aa: CASSPTPGGSYNEQFF

d_call: TRBD1
j_call: TRBJ1-2
clone_size: many
v_call: TRBV30
cdr3_nt: TGTGCCTGGAGCCGGGACAGGCCCTATGGCTACACCTTC
cdr3_aa: CAWSRDRPYGYTF

d_call: TRBD1
j_call: TRBJ2-1
clone_size: NA
v_call: TRBV5-4
cdr3_nt: TGTGCCAGCAGCACGACAGGGTTCTCCTACAATGAGCAGTTCTTC
cdr3_aa: CASSTTGFSYNEQFF

d_call: NA
j_call: TRBJ2-7
clone_size: NA
v_call: TRBV7-9
cdr3_nt: TGTGCCAGCAGCTTAGCCGGCAGGAAAGACGAGCAGTACTTC
cdr3_aa: CASSLAGRKDEQYF